This TCR beta chain was recorded in a study of CD8 T cells in ankylosing spondylitis. Study-wide results and caveats: Disease-linked clones, CD8+, were relatively rare in peripheral blood. Matched ankylosing spondylitis synovial fluid reportedly showed significant enrichment of disease-linked clones. In reactive arthritis synovial fluid and blood, some motif variants had been reported before.

This CDR3 region has 12 residues. Germline CDR1 is SGDLS and CDR2 is YYNGEE. V shed 4 bases, J shed 8 bases, and the junction held 5 bases outside the gene matches. This clonotype was picked up a small number of times. Antigen: not known. Quantitative 5'-RACE with molecular barcodes produced the TCR beta libraries. MiXCR was run by TCRdb on the 5' RACE reads, yielding one entry per CDR3 protein. The data contain around 300,000 distinct CDR3 sequences, roughly 11% of them singletons. The clonotype was recovered from a female donor with ankylosing spondylitis or in good health (not recorded which). The sequencing input was blood, either unsorted or a sorted T cell fraction (not recorded which). The chain recombines TRBV9 with TRBJ1-1; 7 bases line up with TRBD1. CDR3 nucleotide sequence: TGTGCCAGCAGCTCGACAGGGCGGGAAGCTTTCTTT. This translates into CASSSTGREAFF.